This TCR beta chain was observed in a study of shared clonotypes between healthy human individuals. Overall study results and limits: Donor scarcity curtailed the genetic and exposure-history diversity represented herein.

For each subset, genomic DNA was distributed in equal portions over several immunoSEQ plates. Produced via immunoSEQ multiplex PCR; TCRdb's table is partial and in-frame only. The repertoire has about 1.1 million clones, about 84% of them found once; the top ten carry around 0.6%. Concerning this clone itself: Antigen unknown.

The material sequenced was memory CD4+ T cells from PBMCs. Subset in this sample: CD45RA-negative fraction. The receptor was isolated from a man between 18 and 35 years old in good health. Some clones in this sample may be carry-over from other donors' samples.

The CDR3 spells CASSLSLGQAYEQYF. CDR3 coding DNA: TGTGCCAGCAGTTTAAGTTTGGGACAGGCCTACGAGCAGTACTTC. This chain joins TRBV28 and TRBJ2-7, with 8 positions matching TRBD1. With V trimmed by 2 bases and J by 2 bases, 5 bases remained unmatched. The CDR3 extends over 15 amino acids. The V gene's germline CDR1 is MDHEN and CDR2 SYDVKM.